The rows below give T cell receptor beta chains drawn from one sample of a study of chemoradiotherapy in HPV16-positive cancers. This table comes from immunoSEQ multiplex PCR, and its TCRdb copy is limited to in-frame clones, with some not included. Here the sample spans around 33,000 clones, more than 70% being singletons. The sample here was blood, taken from a patient who underwent chemoradiotherapy. The receptors stem from a human donor with HPV-associated anogenital cancer. CDR3s include the opening cysteine and the closing phenylalanine or tryptophan. D genes are given only for firm matches. A row's size may be missing; if present it is once, few, many or a size class.

>NA|TRBJ1-5|TRBV4-1|NA
CASSQAGGQKKPQHF
TGCGCCAGCAGCCAAGCGGGAGGGCAGAAAAAGCCCCAGCATTTT
>NA|TRBJ2-1|TRBV18|NA
CASSSPRGTYNEQFF
TGTGCCAGCTCAAGCCCCCGGGGGACTTACAATGAGCAGTTCTTC
>NA|TRBJ1-2|TRBV5-1|NA
CASSLGSSGGSGGYTF
TGCGCCAGCAGCTTGGGAAGTTCGGGGGGCTCGGGTGGCTACACCTTC
>NA|TRBJ1-2|TRBV28|NA
CASSLVGKGYTF
TGTGCCAGCAGTTTGGTGGGGAAGGGCTACACCTTC
>few|TRBJ2-2|TRBV7-2|NA
CASSFQANTGELFF
TGTGCCAGCAGCTTTCAGGCGAACACCGGGGAGCTGTTTTTT
>NA|TRBJ1-3|TRBV28|TRBD1
CASSNQGASGNTIYF
TGTGCCAGCAGTAACCAGGGGGCTTCTGGAAACACCATATATTTT
>NA|TRBJ2-1|TRBV28|NA
CASSLGVSGPNEQFF
TGTGCCAGCAGCCTCGGGGTTAGCGGTCCTAATGAGCAGTTCTTC
>NA|TRBJ1-1|TRBV6-1|NA
CASTSVWGLNTEAFF
TGTGCCAGCACCAGTGTATGGGGGCTGAACACTGAAGCTTTCTTT
>NA|TRBJ2-7|TRBV5-1|NA
CASSMDYYEQYF
TGCGCCAGCAGCATGGACTACTACGAGCAGTACTTC
>NA|TRBJ2-7|TRBV28|NA
CASSYGPRGAQYF
TGTGCCAGCAGTTATGGCCCCAGGGGGGCCCAGTACTTC
>NA|TRBJ1-5|TRBV6-6|NA
CASSYSAGTPQPQHF
TGTGCCAGCAGTTACTCGGCCGGGACGCCACAGCCCCAGCATTTT
>NA|TRBJ2-3|TRBV5-4|TRBD2
CASSFAGGTDTQYF
TGTGCCAGCAGCTTCGCGGGGGGCACAGATACGCAGTATTTT
>NA|TRBJ2-7|TRBV14|TRBD1
CASSQFTGGEQYF
TGTGCCAGCAGCCAATTTACAGGGGGCGAGCAGTACTTC
>NA|TRBJ1-1|TRBV11-2|TRBD1
CASSLAGGATEAFF
TGTGCCAGCAGCTTAGCAGGGGGCGCGACTGAAGCTTTCTTT
>NA|TRBJ2-7|TRBV6-5|NA
CASRGLSYEQYF
TGTGCCAGCAGGGGGCTGTCCTACGAGCAGTACTTC
>NA|TRBJ2-1|TRBV19|TRBD1
CASSLGTGSYDNEQFF
TGTGCCAGTAGTCTCGGGACAGGGAGTTATGACAATGAGCAGTTCTTC
>NA|TRBJ2-7|TRBV5-1|TRBD1
CASSLGGQGTTYEQYF
TGCGCCAGCAGCTTGGGAGGACAGGGGACCACCTACGAGCAGTACTTC
>NA|TRBJ2-7|TRBV11-2|NA
CASSLVGGAGRGLPYEQYF
TGTGCCAGCAGCTTAGTAGGGGGCGCCGGGCGGGGGCTTCCCTACGAGCAGTACTTC
>NA|TRBJ2-5|TRBV4-2|NA
CASSQALGAAQYF
TGTGCCAGCAGCCAAGCCCTGGGCGCCGCCCAGTACTTC
>NA|TRBJ2-7|TRBV6-1|NA
CASSEALASYEQYF
TGTGCCAGCAGTGAAGCCCTAGCATCCTACGAGCAGTACTTC
>NA|TRBJ2-3|TRBV5-8|NA
CASSPGGPSVGTDTQYF
TGTGCCAGCAGCCCTGGCGGACCTAGCGTAGGCACAGATACGCAGTATTTT
>few|TRBJ2-1|TRBV6-4|NA
CASSVGNEQFF
TGTGCCAGCAGTGTAGGTAATGAGCAGTTCTTC
>NA|TRBJ2-7|TRBV10-3|NA
CAISSWGGARPYEQYF
TGTGCCATCAGTTCTTGGGGGGGGGCGCGTCCCTACGAGCAGTACTTC
>few|TRBJ2-1|TRBV6-4|NA
CASSQRGYNEQFF
TGTGCCAGCAGCCAACGTGGGTACAATGAGCAGTTCTTC
>few|TRBJ2-1|TRBV5-4|NA
CASSFLGLAGRYNEQFF
TGTGCCAGCAGCTTCTTGGGTTTGGCAGGGCGGTACAATGAGCAGTTCTTC
>NA|TRBJ2-2|TRBV15|NA
CATSRHRALNTGELFF
TGTGCCACCAGCAGACATAGGGCGCTTAACACCGGGGAGCTGTTTTTT
>NA|TRBJ2-3|TRBV27|NA
CASSLSFGSGTDTQYF
TGTGCCAGCAGTTTATCGTTTGGGTCGGGCACAGATACGCAGTATTTT
>NA|TRBJ1-1|TRBV20-1|NA
CSAPLGIQAFF
TGCAGTGCTCCCCTGGGGATACAAGCTTTCTTT
>NA|TRBJ2-7|TRBV6-6|NA
CASAGTPSGYEQYF
TGTGCCAGCGCCGGGACGCCGAGTGGTTACGAGCAGTACTTC
>NA|TRBJ2-3|TRBV10-3|TRBD2
CAISPGTSDTQYF
TGTGCCATCAGTCCCGGGACTAGCGATACGCAGTATTTT
>once|TRBJ2-2|TRBV7-7|NA
CASSSDTGELFF
TGTGCTAGCAGCTCCGACACCGGGGAGCTGTTTTTT
>NA|TRBJ1-5|TRBV29-1|NA
CSVSTGSNQPQHF
TGCAGCGTCTCTACAGGGAGCAATCAGCCCCAGCATTTT
>NA|TRBJ2-7|TRBV5-1|TRBD2
CASSLGGTSGSYEQYF
TGCGCCAGCAGCTTGGGAGGGACTAGCGGGAGTTACGAGCAGTACTTC
>NA|TRBJ2-2|TRBV15|NA
CATSTLKRGLGELFF
TGTGCCACCAGCACCCTAAAAAGAGGTTTAGGGGAGCTGTTTTTT
>NA|TRBJ2-2|TRBV15|NA
CATSRGFDTGELFF
TGTGCCACCAGCAGGGGATTCGACACCGGGGAGCTGTTTTTT
>NA|TRBJ2-5|TRBV5-5|NA
CASQRRGQQQETQYF
TGTGCCAGCCAAAGGAGAGGACAACAACAAGAGACCCAGTACTTC
>NA|TRBJ2-1|TRBV20-1|NA
CSASNVNEQFF
TGCAGTGCTAGTAATGTAAATGAGCAGTTCTTC
>NA|TRBJ2-5|TRBV5-1|TRBD1
CASSAGDRGYQETQYF
TGCGCCAGCAGCGCGGGGGACAGGGGTTACCAAGAGACCCAGTACTTC
>NA|TRBJ2-7|TRBV28|TRBD1
CASSSFGTEDYEQYF
TGTGCCAGCAGTTCTTTCGGGACAGAAGACTACGAGCAGTACTTC
>once|TRBJ2-7|TRBV19|NA
CASSQTGMIGAYEQYF
TGTGCCAGTAGCCAAACAGGGATGATCGGCGCCTACGAGCAGTACTTC
>NA|TRBJ2-5|TRBV27|TRBD2
CASSTVGLAGATETQYF
TGTGCCAGCAGTACTGTCGGACTAGCGGGGGCCACAGAGACCCAGTACTTC
>NA|TRBJ2-1|TRBV28|NA
CASSLAGYLNEQFF
TGTGCCAGCAGTTTAGCAGGGTATTTGAATGAGCAGTTCTTC
>NA|TRBJ2-5|TRBV29-1|NA
CSVDPTGDKTQYF
TGCAGCGTTGATCCGACAGGAGATAAGACCCAGTACTTC
>once|TRBJ1-4|TRBV14|TRBD1
CASSRDRGNEKLFF
TGTGCCAGCAGCCGGGACAGGGGTAATGAAAAACTGTTTTTT
>NA|TRBJ2-3|TRBV6-6|NA
CASSLGTDTQYF
TGTGCCAGCAGTCTCGGCACAGATACGCAGTATTTT
>NA|TRBJ2-3|TRBV7-8|NA
CASSLGERGVDTQYF
TGTGCCAGCAGCTTAGGGGAGAGGGGGGTAGATACGCAGTATTTT
>NA|TRBJ1-2|TRBV29-1|NA
CSVLTVYGYTF
TGCAGCGTTCTGACAGTGTATGGCTACACCTTC
>NA|TRBJ2-2|TRBV28|TRBD1
CASSSHLGQVANTGELFF
TGTGCCAGCAGTTCCCACCTCGGACAGGTCGCGAACACCGGGGAGCTGTTTTTT